This T cell receptor (beta chain) was obtained from a study of Ad26.COV2.S vaccination and SARS-CoV-2 variants. Only in-frame clones appear in the TCRdb table, and some are missing; sequencing was by immunoSEQ multiplex PCR. The repertoire holds 300,000 to 400,000 clones, about 91% seen once, with under 4% in the top ten. General study findings and limits: Breadth, reportedly substantial, characterized the spike-specific CD8+ and CD4+ T cell responses after vaccination. Researchers reported similar non-spike TCR breadth in vaccine and placebo recipients.

This CDR3 spans 14 amino acids. The V gene's germline CDR1 is SGHRS and CDR2 YFSETQ. The germline V and J ends were trimmed by 2 bases and 3 bases, with 11 bases remaining between them. On this clone: The target antigen is unknown.

The starting material was peripheral blood, obtained after recovery from COVID-19. The receptor comes from a human donor who had recovered from COVID-19. The chain carries TRBV5-1 and TRBJ1-2, with D perhaps matching TRBD1 (6 bases). The CDR3 bases are TGCGCCAGCAGCTTCGGGGGGGCAGACTATGGCTACACCTTC. Translation gives CASSFGGADYGYTF.